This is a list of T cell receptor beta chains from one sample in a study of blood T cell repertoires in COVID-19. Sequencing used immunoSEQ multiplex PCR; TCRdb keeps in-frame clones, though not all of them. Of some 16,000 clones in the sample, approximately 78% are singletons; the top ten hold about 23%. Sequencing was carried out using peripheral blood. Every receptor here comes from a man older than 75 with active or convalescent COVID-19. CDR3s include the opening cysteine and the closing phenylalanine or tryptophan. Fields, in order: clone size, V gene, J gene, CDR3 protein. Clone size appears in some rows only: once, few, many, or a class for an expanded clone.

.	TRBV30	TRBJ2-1	CAWTGQSSYNEQFF
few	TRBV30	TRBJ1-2	CAWRRGINYGYTF
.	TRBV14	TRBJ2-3	CASSLGLTSGSDTQYF
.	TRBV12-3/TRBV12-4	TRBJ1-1	CASSSNQGEAFF
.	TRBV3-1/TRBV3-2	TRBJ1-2	CASSPQGKGYGYTF
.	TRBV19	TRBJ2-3	CASSIWGPGQGTWTDTQYF
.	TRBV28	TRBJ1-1	CASRATTRGRNTEAFF
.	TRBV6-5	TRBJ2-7	CASNPSTYEQYF
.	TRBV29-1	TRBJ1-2	CSGVRAGSGYTF
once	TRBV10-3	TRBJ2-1	CAISGTGTNNEQFF
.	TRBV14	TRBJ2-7	CASSQLAGAREQYF
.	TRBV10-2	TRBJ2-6	CASSKGAGGAAGANVLTF
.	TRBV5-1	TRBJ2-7	CASRRTGSSYEQYF
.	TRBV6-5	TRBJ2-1	CASSYSGGGSYNEQFF
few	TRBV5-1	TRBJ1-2	CASSLTPGDGYTF
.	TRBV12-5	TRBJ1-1	CASGLSHRPAVGAFF
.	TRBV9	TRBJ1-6	CASSATGTGNSPLHF
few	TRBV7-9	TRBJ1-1	CASSSPRGEAFF
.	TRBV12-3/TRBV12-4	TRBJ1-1	CASSFKNTEAFF
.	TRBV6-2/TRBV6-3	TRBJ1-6	CASSYSGTGVRSYNSPLHF
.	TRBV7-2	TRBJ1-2	CASSLGRLYGYTF
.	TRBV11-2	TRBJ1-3	CASSEQLLSGNTIYF
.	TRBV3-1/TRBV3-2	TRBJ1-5	CASSLGQRDRMPQHF
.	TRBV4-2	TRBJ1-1	CASSRTGSLGNTEAFF
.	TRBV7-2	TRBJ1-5	CASSLTGPSNQPQHF
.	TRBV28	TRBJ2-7	CASSLADFEQYF
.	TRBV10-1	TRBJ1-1	CASSARDNLAFF
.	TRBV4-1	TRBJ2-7	CASSNYRGWGEQYF
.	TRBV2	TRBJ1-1	CASTPRRTDNTEAFF